A single sample gave rise to the 15 T cell receptor beta chains below, sequenced in a study of shared clonotypes between healthy human individuals. Profiled with immunoSEQ multiplex PCR; TCRdb holds only in-frame clones, not every one. The data contain around 200,000 clones, around 63% of them singletons. The sequenced sample was memory CD4+ T cells sorted from blood. Subset meaning: CD45RA-negative fraction. The receptors derive from a man younger than 45 in good health.

This sequence joins TRBV4-2 and TRBJ2-6; 12 bases fit TRBD1. This CDR3 has 16 residues. Unmatched junction bases numbered 1, after V lost 5 bases and J lost 2 bases. Germline CDR1 is LGHNA and CDR2 is YNFKEQ. CDR3 protein: CASSRDRGPGANVLTF. CDR3 nucleotide sequence: TGTGCCAGCAGCAGGGACAGGGGGCCTGGGGCCAACGTCCTGACTTTC.

Ten or more counts support this clone. CDR3 nucleotide sequence: TGTGCCAGCAGCGCGCCGGGAATCAACGTCCTGACTTTC. Translation gives CASSAPGINVLTF. This sequence joins TRBV7-2 and TRBJ2-6; perhaps TRBD2 as D (5 bases). CDR1 is SGHTA and CDR2 is FQGNSA in the germline V gene. The CDR3 has 13 amino acids. V shed 5 bases and J shed 9 bases, with 11 bases lying between them.

This chain uses TRBV7-2 with TRBJ2-2, with D tentatively TRBD1 (6 bases). Trimming took off 1 base at V and 5 bases at J, with 11 bases between the two ends. The CDR3 has 15 residues. CDR1 is SGHTA, CDR2 FQGNSA, per germline. CDR3 DNA: TGTGCCAGCAGCTTAGTACAGGGCTGGACCGGGGAGCTGTTTTTT. This codes for CASSLVQGWTGELFF.

The genes are TRBV4-3 and TRBJ2-3, with 9 bases that match TRBD1. The CDR3 totals 17 residues. Trimming cost V 2 bases and J 5 bases; bases outside gene matches: 11. Germline V gives CDR1 LGHNA, CDR2 YSLEER. The CDR3 is CASSQLPTGTGLDTQYF. CDR3 in DNA: TGCGCCAGCAGCCAACTGCCAACCGGGACAGGGTTAGATACGCAGTATTTT.

The gene calls are TRBV19 and TRBJ2-7; 8 nucleotides agree with TRBD2. Unmatched junction bases numbered 6, after V lost 3 bases and J lost 2 bases. The CDR3 totals 15 residues. Germline V gene data show CDR1 as LNHDA and CDR2 as SQIVND (reference sequence). The CDR3 loop reads CASSIGREPPYEQYF. The CDR3 DNA reads TGTGCCAGTAGTATCGGGAGGGAGCCCCCCTACGAGCAGTACTTC.

The CDR3 is CASSSPGYF. DNA for the CDR3: TGTGCCAGCAGCTCCCCGGGGTACTTC. The chain couples TRBV11-3 to TRBJ2-7; D not resolved. V gave up 4 bases and J gave up 12 bases, with 7 bases separating them. The CDR3 covers 9 residues. CDR1 is SGHNT and CDR2 is YENEEA in the germline V gene.

This clone was detected a few times. V and J are TRBV25-1 and TRBJ2-1, with 7 bases identical to TRBD1. This CDR3 has 16 amino acids. CDR1 and CDR2 from the germline V gene are MGHDK and SYGVNS. V was clipped by 4 bases and J by 3 bases; unmatched bases: 9. In DNA form, the CDR3 reads TGTGCCAGCAGTGGCCGGGACAGATACGACTACAATGAGCAGTTCTTC. Its translation is CASSGRDRYDYNEQFF.

The V call is TRBV2, the J call TRBJ1-1; 7 positions agree with TRBD1. In germline, CDR1 is SNHLY, CDR2 FYNNEI. V trimming: 2 bases; J trimming: 0 bases; junction bases outside the gene matches: 3. CDR3 length: 15 residues. CDR3 protein: CASSERGQLNTEAFF. CDR3 nucleotide sequence: TGTGCCAGCAGTGAACGGGGACAGTTGAACACTGAAGCTTTCTTT. Using reference TRBV2 and TRBJ1-1 for the parts outside the CDR3, the full variable domain is EPEVTQTPSHQVTQMGQEVILRCVPISNHLYFYWYRQILGQKVEFLVSFYNNEISEKSEIFDDQFSVERPDGSNFTLKIRSTKLEDSAMYFCASSERGQLNTEAFFGQGTRLTVV.

The chain combines TRBV7-7 with TRBJ2-1; 12 positions agree with TRBD1. This CDR3 comprises 14 residues. V trimming: 4 bases; J trimming: 10 bases; junction bases outside the gene matches: 5. The germline V gene encodes CDR1 SSHAT and CDR2 FNYEAQ (reference sequence). This CDR3 is CASSSGQGAGEQFF. DNA of the CDR3: TGTGCCAGCAGCTCGGGACAGGGGGCGGGCGAGCAGTTCTTC.

The chain is built from TRBV6-5 and TRBJ2-7; a possible D gene is TRBD1 (6 bases). This CDR3 has 15 residues. Trimming left V 6 bases short and J 3 bases short, with 18 bases between. Germline values: CDR1 MNHEY, CDR2 SVGAGI. In nucleotides, the CDR3 is TGTGCCAGCAGCCTAGATGGACAGAGACACTACGAGCAGTACTTC. Translating it yields CASSLDGQRHYEQYF.

The chain employs TRBV7-9 and TRBJ1-1; no clear D gene. The CDR3 runs to 14 residues. V was pared by 5 bases and J by 0 bases, with 10 bases between. CDR1 and CDR2 from the germline V gene are SEHNR and FQNEAQ (reference sequence). CDR3 DNA: TGTGCCAGCAGCCCCCGGGATATGAACACTGAAGCTTTCTTT. It yields the protein CASSPRDMNTEAFF.

This sequence joins TRBV6-1 and TRBJ2-1; D may be TRBD2 (6 bases). CDR1 and CDR2 (germline): MNHNS, SASEGT. Trimming removed 0 bases at V and 3 bases at J, with 12 bases between. The CDR3 consists of 16 residues. DNA for the CDR3: TGTGCCAGCAGTGAAGCGCAGGGAGGTGTCTACAATGAGCAGTTCTTC. Translating it yields CASSEAQGGVYNEQFF.

The chain uses TRBV18 and TRBJ1-1; possibly TRBD1 for D (5 bases). From germline, CDR1 is KGHSH and CDR2 LQKENI. V lost 5 bases and J 0 bases, leaving 19 bases between the germline ends. This CDR3 contains 17 residues. DNA for the CDR3: TGTGCCAGCTCAAGCACCAGGGCCCCCGTTATGAACACTGAAGCTTTCTTT. This sequence encodes CASSSTRAPVMNTEAFF.

In this sample, this clone turned up a few times. The chain employs TRBV14 and TRBJ2-1; 11 positions match TRBD2. The CDR3 is 17 residues long. CDR1 and CDR2 from the germline V gene are SGHDN and FVKESK. J gave up 6 bases and V 6 bases, and 13 bases lay outside the gene matches. CDR3 loop: CASRPSGLAGGANEQFF. In nucleotides, the CDR3 is TGTGCCAGCAGACCAAGTGGTCTAGCGGGAGGCGCCAATGAGCAGTTCTTC.

This rearrangement joins TRBV4-1 to TRBJ2-7, with D tentatively TRBD2 (6 bases). CDR1 is MGHRA, CDR2 YSYEKL, per germline. The CDR3 consists of 14 residues. V gave up 2 bases and J gave up 3 bases, with 11 bases separating them. The CDR3 DNA is TGCGCCAGCAGCCAACGGGAGTCGGTCTACGAGCAGTACTTC. Its translation is CASSQRESVYEQYF.